Given below is one T cell receptor beta chain in context. Its antigen remains unknown. The entry originates in a study of graft-versus-host responses after intestinal transplantation. Points from the study as a whole: Detected in recipient marrow were GvH clones, some of which were first observed in ileum or blood.

The CDR3 sequence is 13 residues long. Germline V gene data show CDR1 as MNHNY and CDR2 as SVGAGI (reference sequence). V was shortened by 6 bases and J by 6 bases, with 11 bases between the two germline ends. TCRdb's table, derived via immunoSEQ multiplex PCR, lists solely in-frame clones and lacks some. Of tens of thousands of clones in the sample, roughly 91% were seen once. V usage is TRBV6-6 and J usage is TRBJ2-2, with D maybe TRBD1 (6 bases). This clonotype was obtained from a human donor who received an intestinal transplant. Source: unstimulated CD4+ T cells sorted from spleen or lymph node cells, taken before intestinal transplant. The CDR3 bases are TGTGCCAGCAGAAATTCAGGGGCCGGGGAGCTGTTTTTT. The encoded protein is CASRNSGAGELFF.